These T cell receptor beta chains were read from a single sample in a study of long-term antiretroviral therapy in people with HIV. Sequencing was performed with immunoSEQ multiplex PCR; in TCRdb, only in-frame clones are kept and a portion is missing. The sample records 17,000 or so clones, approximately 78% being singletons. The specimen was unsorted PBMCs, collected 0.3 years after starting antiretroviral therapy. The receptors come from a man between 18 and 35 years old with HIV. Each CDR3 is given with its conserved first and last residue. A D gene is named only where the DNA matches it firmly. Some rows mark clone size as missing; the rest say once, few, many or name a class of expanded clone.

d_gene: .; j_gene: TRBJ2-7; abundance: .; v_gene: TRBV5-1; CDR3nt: TGCGCCAGCAGCTTAGACCGAGGCACCTACGAGCAGTACTTC; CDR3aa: CASSLDRGTYEQYF
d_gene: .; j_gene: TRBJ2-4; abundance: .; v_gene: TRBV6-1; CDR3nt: TGTGCCAGCAGTGGCGCCAGTTCCAGGGCAGTTCAGTACTTC; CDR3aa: CASSGASSRAVQYF
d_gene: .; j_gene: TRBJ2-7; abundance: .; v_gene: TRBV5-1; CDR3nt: TGCGCCAGCAGCAGACAGGACTCCTACGAGCAGTACTTC; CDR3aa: CASSRQDSYEQYF
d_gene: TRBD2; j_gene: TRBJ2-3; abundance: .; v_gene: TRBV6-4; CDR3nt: TGTGCCAGCAGCGCCGGGACTAGCGGGGGGAACACAGATACGCAGTATTTT; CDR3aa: CASSAGTSGGNTDTQYF
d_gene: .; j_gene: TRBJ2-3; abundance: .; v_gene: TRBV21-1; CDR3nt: TGTGCCAGCAGCAAAGGTAGGGGCAGGGGGCTGGCAGATACGCAGTATTTT; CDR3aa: CASSKGRGRGLADTQYF
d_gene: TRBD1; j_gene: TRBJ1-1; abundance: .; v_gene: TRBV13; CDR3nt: TGTGCCAGCAGCTTAGAACAGGGGTTGAGAGCTGAAGCTTTCTTT; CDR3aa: CASSLEQGLRAEAFF
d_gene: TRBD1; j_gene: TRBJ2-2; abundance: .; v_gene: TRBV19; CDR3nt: TGTGCCAGTAGGGTTAAGACAGGGGCGGAGAACACCGGGGAGCTGTTTTTT; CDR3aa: CASRVKTGAENTGELFF
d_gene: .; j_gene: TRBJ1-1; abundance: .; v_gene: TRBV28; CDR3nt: TGTGCCAGCACCCCTCCTTGGGGAGGGAACACTGAAGCTTTCTTT; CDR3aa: CASTPPWGGNTEAFF
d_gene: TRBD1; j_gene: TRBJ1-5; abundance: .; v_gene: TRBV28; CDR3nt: TGTGCCAGCAGTTTCGGGGGACAGGGAAACCAGCCCCAGCATTTT; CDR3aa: CASSFGGQGNQPQHF
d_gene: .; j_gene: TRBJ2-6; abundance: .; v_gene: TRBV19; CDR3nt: TGTGCCAGTAGTCGACGATCACAAAGTCGGGCCAACGTCCTGACTTTC; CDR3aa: CASSRRSQSRANVLTF
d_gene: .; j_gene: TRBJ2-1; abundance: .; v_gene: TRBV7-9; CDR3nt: TGTGCCAGCAGCAGAGACAATGAGCAGTTCTTC; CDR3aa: CASSRDNEQFF
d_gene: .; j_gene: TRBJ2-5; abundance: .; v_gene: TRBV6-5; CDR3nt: TGTGCCAGCAGTTACTCGTCCTCCGGGGGAACCCAGTACTTC; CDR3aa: CASSYSSSGGTQYF
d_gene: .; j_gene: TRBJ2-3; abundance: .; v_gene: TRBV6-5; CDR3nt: TGTGCCAGCGGTCGGGTAGCGACCACAGATACGCAGTATTTT; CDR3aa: CASGRVATTDTQYF
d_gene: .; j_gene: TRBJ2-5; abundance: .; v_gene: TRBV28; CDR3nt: TGTGCCAGCGGTTTGAGTCAAGAGACCCAGTACTTC; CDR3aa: CASGLSQETQYF
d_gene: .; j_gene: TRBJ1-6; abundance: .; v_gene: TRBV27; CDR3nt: TGTGCCAGCAGTAACTTGAATTCACCCCTCCACTTT; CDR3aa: CASSNLNSPLHF
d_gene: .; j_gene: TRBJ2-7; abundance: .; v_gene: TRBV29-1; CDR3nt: TGCAGCGTTGAAGTAGTAGGGCTTACCTACGAGCAGTACTTC; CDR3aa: CSVEVVGLTYEQYF
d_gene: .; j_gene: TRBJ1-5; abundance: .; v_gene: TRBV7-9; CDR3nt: TGTGCCAGCAGCTCCCAAGATCAGCCCCAGCATTTT; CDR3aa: CASSSQDQPQHF
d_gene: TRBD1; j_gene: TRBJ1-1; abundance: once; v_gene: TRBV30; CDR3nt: TGTGCCTGGGTGGCGGACAGGGTGAACACTGAAGCTTTCTTT; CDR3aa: CAWVADRVNTEAFF
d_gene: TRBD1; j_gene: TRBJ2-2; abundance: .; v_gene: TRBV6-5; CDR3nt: TGTGCCAGCAGTTACCGGGACAGAAACACCGGGGAGCTGTTTTTT; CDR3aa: CASSYRDRNTGELFF
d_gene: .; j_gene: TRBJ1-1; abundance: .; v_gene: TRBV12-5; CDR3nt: TGTGCTAGTGGTTTCGAGACACATAACACTGAAGCTTTCTTT; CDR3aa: CASGFETHNTEAFF
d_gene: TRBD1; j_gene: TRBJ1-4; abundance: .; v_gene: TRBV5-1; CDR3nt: TGCGCCAGCAGCTTGGGGGGACAGGGTAATGAAAAACTGTTTTTT; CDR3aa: CASSLGGQGNEKLFF
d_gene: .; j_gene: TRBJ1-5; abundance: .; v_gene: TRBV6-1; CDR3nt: TGTGCCAGCAGTGGGCTAGGGGAGAGCAATCAGCCCCAGCATTTT; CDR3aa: CASSGLGESNQPQHF
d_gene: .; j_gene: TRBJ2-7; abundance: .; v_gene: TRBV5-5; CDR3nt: TGTGCCAGCAGCCCGGACTCCTCCGGATACGAGCAGTACTTC; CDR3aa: CASSPDSSGYEQYF
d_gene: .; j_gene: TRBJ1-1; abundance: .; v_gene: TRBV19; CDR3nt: TGTGCCAGTAGTATTGGAGAAATCATGAACACTGAAGCTTTCTTT; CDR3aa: CASSIGEIMNTEAFF
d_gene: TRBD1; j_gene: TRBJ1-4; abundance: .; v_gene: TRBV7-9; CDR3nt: TGTGCCAGCAGCTTGACAGGGGGCGGCACTAATGAAAAACTGTTTTTT; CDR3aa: CASSLTGGGTNEKLFF
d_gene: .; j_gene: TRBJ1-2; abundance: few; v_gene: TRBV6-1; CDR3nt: TGTGCCAGCAGTATGACAGCATCGAACTATGGCTACACCTTC; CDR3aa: CASSMTASNYGYTF
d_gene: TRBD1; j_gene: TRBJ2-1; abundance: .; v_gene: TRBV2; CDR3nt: TGTGCCAGCAGGCCCGGGACAGGGAGCTCCTACAATGAGCAGTTCTTC; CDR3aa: CASRPGTGSSYNEQFF
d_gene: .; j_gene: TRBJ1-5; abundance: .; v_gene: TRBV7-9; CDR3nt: TGTGCCAGCAGCTCAAATACCGCGGGGCGCGGTTATAGCAATCAGCCCCAGCATTTT; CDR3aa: CASSSNTAGRGYSNQPQHF
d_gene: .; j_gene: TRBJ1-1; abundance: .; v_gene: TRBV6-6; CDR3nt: TGTGCCAGCAGGCAGGGGAAGTCCACTGAAGCTTTCTTT; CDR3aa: CASRQGKSTEAFF
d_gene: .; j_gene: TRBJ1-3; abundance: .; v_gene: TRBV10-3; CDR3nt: TGTGCCACTACCCGGGGGTCTGGAAACACCATATATTTT; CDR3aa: CATTRGSGNTIYF
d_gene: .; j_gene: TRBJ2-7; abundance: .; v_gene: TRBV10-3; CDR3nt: TGTGCCATCAGTGAGTCTGGGGGCGGCGAGCAGTACTTC; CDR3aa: CAISESGGGEQYF
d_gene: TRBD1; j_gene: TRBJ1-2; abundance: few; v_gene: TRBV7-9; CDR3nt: TGTGCCAGCAGCTTAGGGGACAGCTATGGCTACACCTTC; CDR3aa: CASSLGDSYGYTF
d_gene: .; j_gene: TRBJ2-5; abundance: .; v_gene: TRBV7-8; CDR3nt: TGTGCCAGCAGCTTCGGTGGAGAGGGGGTACGAGAGACCCAGTACTTC; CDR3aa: CASSFGGEGVRETQYF
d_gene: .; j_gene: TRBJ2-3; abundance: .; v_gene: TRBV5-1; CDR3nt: TGCGCCAGCAGCTTAGAGCGGTCAAGCACAGATACGCAGTATTTT; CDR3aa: CASSLERSSTDTQYF
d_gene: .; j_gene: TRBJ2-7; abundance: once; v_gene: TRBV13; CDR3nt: TGTGCCAGCAGCTCGTCTCGGGGCGCGGCCACCTACGAGCAGTACTTC; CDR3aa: CASSSSRGAATYEQYF
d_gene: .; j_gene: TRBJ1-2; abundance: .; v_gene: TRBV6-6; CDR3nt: TGTGCCAGCAGTTACAGTGGCTACACCTTC; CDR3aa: CASSYSGYTF
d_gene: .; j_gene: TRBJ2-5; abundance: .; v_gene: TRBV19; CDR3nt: TGTGCCAGTAGTATGATAGGGGAAACCCAGTACTTC; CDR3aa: CASSMIGETQYF
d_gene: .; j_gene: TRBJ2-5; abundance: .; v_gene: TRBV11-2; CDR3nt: TGTGCCAGCAGTCGAGACAGCCAAGAGACCCAGTACTTC; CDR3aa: CASSRDSQETQYF
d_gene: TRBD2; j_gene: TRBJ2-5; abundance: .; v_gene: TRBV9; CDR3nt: TGTGCCAGCAGCCCACTAGCGGGGGGAGGATCAGAGACCCAGTACTTC; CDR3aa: CASSPLAGGGSETQYF
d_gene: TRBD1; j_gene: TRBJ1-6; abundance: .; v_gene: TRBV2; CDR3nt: TGTGCCAGCAGGCCGGACAGGGGAACTAATAATTCACCCCTCCACTTT; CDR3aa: CASRPDRGTNNSPLHF
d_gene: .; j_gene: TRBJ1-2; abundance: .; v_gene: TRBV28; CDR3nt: TGTGCCAGCAGTTTGTCACAGAACTATGGCTACACCTTC; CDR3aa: CASSLSQNYGYTF
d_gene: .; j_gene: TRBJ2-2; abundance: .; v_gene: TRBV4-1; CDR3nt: TGCGCCAGCAGCCTCCGGACTTCCTCGAACACCGGGGAGCTGTTTTTT; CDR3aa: CASSLRTSSNTGELFF
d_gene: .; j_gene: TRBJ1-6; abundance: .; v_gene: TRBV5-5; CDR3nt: .; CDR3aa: CASILADGSPLHF
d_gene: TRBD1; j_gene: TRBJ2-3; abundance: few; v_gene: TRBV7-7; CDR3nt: TGTGCTAGCAGCCTCTTTGGGGACAGTACAGATACGCAGTATTTT; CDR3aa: CASSLFGDSTDTQYF
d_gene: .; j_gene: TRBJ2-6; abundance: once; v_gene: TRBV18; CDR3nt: TGTGCCAGCTCACCTAATGAGTCGGGGGTCGTCGGGGCCAACGTCCTGACTTTC; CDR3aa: CASSPNESGVVGANVLTF
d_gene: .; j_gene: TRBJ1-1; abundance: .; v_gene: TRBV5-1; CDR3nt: TGCGCCAGCAGCTTGCGTAGGAACACTGAAGCTTTCTTT; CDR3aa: CASSLRRNTEAFF
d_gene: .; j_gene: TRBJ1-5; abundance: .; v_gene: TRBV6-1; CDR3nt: TGTGCCAGCAGTGACAGTGATCAGCCCCAGCATTTT; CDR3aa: CASSDSDQPQHF
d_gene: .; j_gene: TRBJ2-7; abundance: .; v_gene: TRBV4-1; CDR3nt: TGCGCCAGCAGCCAGGGTGGGGGTAAAGGTTCCTACGAGCAGTACTTC; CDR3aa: CASSQGGGKGSYEQYF